Listed here are 9 T cell receptor beta chains from one sample, sequenced in a study of shared clonotypes between healthy human individuals. Selected positively for CCR7 and CD45RO-negative, naive CD8 cells excluded terminally differentiated effector memory CD45RA+ cells. Some clones are missing from TCRdb's copy, which holds only in-frame ones; the method was immunoSEQ multiplex PCR. The repertoire includes around 2,000,000 clones, roughly 95% of them detected once, and roughly 1% sits in the top ten. The sequenced sample consisted of naive CD8+ T cells sorted from blood. All receptors derive from a man between 18 and 35 years old in good health.

This chain joins TRBV10-1 and TRBJ2-4, with 10 bases matching TRBD1. The CDR3 sequence is 16 residues long. The germline V gene encodes CDR1 WNHNN and CDR2 SYGVQD (reference sequence). Trimming cost V 0 bases and J 3 bases; bases outside gene matches: 2. The CDR3 region has the DNA TGCGCCAGCAGTGAGTCGGACAGGGGGGGCAAAAACATTCAGTACTTC. Translation gives CASSESDRGGKNIQYF.

The rearrangement joins TRBV2 to TRBJ2-7, with D perhaps assigned TRBD1 or TRBD2 (5 bases each). Germline lookup yields CDR1 SNHLY and CDR2 FYNNEI. The germline V and J ends were trimmed by 7 bases and 3 bases, with 19 bases remaining between them. This CDR3 is 15 amino acids long. The CDR3 spells CASIPRDGVDYEQYF. The CDR3 DNA reads TGTGCCAGCATCCCGAGGGACGGGGTGGACTACGAGCAGTACTTC. Full variable domain (rest looked up from reference TRBV2 and TRBJ2-7): EPEVTQTPSHQVTQMGQEVILRCVPISNHLYFYWYRQILGQKVEFLVSFYNNEISEKSEIFDDQFSVERPDGSNFTLKIRSTKLEDSAMYFCASIPRDGVDYEQYFGPGTRLTVT.

This clone was recorded once. Its ends do not fully match the called genes, so a read error is possible. CDR3 sequence (DNA): TGCGCCAGCAGTTACGGGACTGGCTGGGACGAGCAGTACTTC. It yields the protein CASSYGTGWDEQYF. V is TRBV6-5 and J is TRBJ2-7; TRBD2 might be the D (6 bases). The CDR3 is 14 residues long. Germline-derived CDR1 and CDR2 are MNHEY and SVGAGI.

V usage is TRBV7-9 and J usage is TRBJ2-3; TRBD1 aligns across 8 bases. Germline lookup yields CDR1 SEHNR and CDR2 FQNEAQ (reference sequence). V shed 5 bases and J 3 bases; nucleotides not matched to a gene: 7. The CDR3 has 15 amino acids. CDR3 residues: CASSTDRGLTDTQYF. The DNA for the CDR3 is TGTGCCAGCAGCACCGACAGGGGTCTGACAGATACGCAGTATTTT.

This chain connects TRBV7-3 to TRBJ2-3; 7 nucleotides line up with TRBD2. CDR1 is SGHTA and CDR2 is FQGTGA in the germline V gene. The CDR3 is 16 amino acids. Trimming took 5 bases from V and 2 from J; bases not matched to a gene: 10. CDR3 coding DNA: TGTGCCAGCAGCCTCTATGGCGGGGGAGTCACAGATACGCAGTATTTT. Translating gives CASSLYGGGVTDTQYF.

The rearrangement uses TRBV7-9 and TRBJ2-1, with 10 bases aligning to TRBD2. V dropped 3 bases and J dropped 4; count of bases not matched to a gene: 3. The CDR3 covers 15 residues. CDR1 and CDR2 from the germline V gene are SEHNR and FQNEAQ (reference sequence). The chain's CDR3 is CASSFRTSGYNEQFF. DNA of the CDR3: TGTGCCAGCAGCTTTCGGACTAGCGGATACAATGAGCAGTTCTTC.

The chain carries TRBV4-2 and TRBJ1-1; 10 nucleotides agree with TRBD1. The V gene's germline CDR1 is LGHNA and CDR2 YNFKEQ. The CDR3 length is 14 residues. The V gene end was trimmed by 4 bases and the J gene end by 8 bases; junction bases not matched to a gene: 7. CDR3 in amino acids: CASSPTGGGEEAFF. DNA of the CDR3: TGTGCCAGCAGCCCGACAGGGGGCGGTGAAGAAGCTTTCTTT.

Worth noting for this clone: This specimen includes other DNA sequences encoding the same CDR3. This rearrangement joins TRBV7-9 to TRBJ2-5; no reliable D call. The CDR3 has 11 amino acids. V shed 4 bases and J shed 3 bases, with 3 bases lying between them. Germline CDR1 reads SEHNR; CDR2 reads FQNEAQ (reference sequence). DNA for the CDR3: TGTGCCAGCAGCTCGGAAGAGACCCAGTACTTC. It codes for CASSSEETQYF.

V is TRBV5-6 and J is TRBJ1-1; tentatively, D is TRBD1 (5 bases). CDR1 SGHDT and CDR2 YYEEEE come from the germline V gene. The CDR3 loop spans 13 amino acids. Trimming pared 4 bases from V and 4 bases from J, leaving 11 bases between. CDR3 region: CASSMGVGTEAFF. The CDR3 bases are TGTGCCAGCAGCATGGGGGTTGGCACTGAAGCTTTCTTT.